The rows below give T cell receptor beta chains drawn from one sample of a study of a mutant IDH1 vaccine in newly diagnosed glioma. TCRdb's copy holds only in-frame clones and misses some; the assay was immunoSEQ multiplex PCR. Of more than 50,000 clones detected, less than 65% appear once; the ten largest clones hold 4.5% to 5.5%. Which antigens these TCRs recognize remains unknown. The sequencing here drew on peripheral blood mononuclear cells (PBMCs), taken from a glioma patient whose treatment included an IDH1 peptide vaccine. These receptors were taken from a man aged 35-49 years with glioma. Some clones in this sample may be carry-over from other donors' samples. Each CDR3 is given with its conserved first and last residue. A D gene is named only where the DNA matches it firmly. Rows give clone size only sometimes, using once, few, many, or a class for an expanded clone.

NA	few	TRBV28	TRBJ1-5	CASNEFLGRLEFSNQPQHF	TGTGCCAGCAATGAGTTCTTGGGACGCTTGGAGTTTAGCAATCAGCCCCAGCATTTT
NA	NA	TRBV27	TRBJ1-6	CASRGDWNSPLHF	TGTGCCAGCCGAGGAGACTGGAATTCACCCCTCCACTTT
TRBD2	once	TRBV6-5	TRBJ2-1	CASSLASGGAVIEQFF	TGTGCCAGCAGTTTAGCTAGCGGGGGGGCCGTAATTGAGCAGTTCTTC
TRBD1	NA	TRBV29-1	TRBJ2-1	CSVEGIPGQGVYNEQFF	TGCAGCGTTGAAGGGATCCCGGGACAGGGGGTCTACAATGAGCAGTTCTTC
TRBD2	NA	TRBV25-1	TRBJ2-5	CASSVLAGGEAQYF	TGTGCCAGCAGTGTACTAGCGGGGGGAGAGGCCCAGTACTTC
TRBD2	NA	TRBV2	TRBJ2-4	CASSEGGGNIQYF	TGTGCCAGCAGTGAAGGCGGGGGGAACATTCAGTACTTC
NA	NA	TRBV15	TRBJ2-5	CATSTRTAGETQYF	TGTGCCACCAGCACCAGGACGGCCGGGGAGACCCAGTACTTC
TRBD1	few	TRBV6-6	TRBJ2-2	CASSYLGQPYTGELFF	TGTGCCAGCAGTTACTTGGGACAGCCATACACCGGGGAGCTGTTTTTT
NA	NA	TRBV13	TRBJ2-2	CASSPLSLANTGELFF	TGTGCCAGCAGCCCCCTTTCACTAGCGAACACCGGGGAGCTGTTTTTT
TRBD2	NA	TRBV13	TRBJ2-4	CASSISTSQNIQYF	TGTGCCAGCAGCATCTCGACTAGCCAAAACATTCAGTACTTC
TRBD2	few	TRBV18	TRBJ2-5	CASSLERGAFQETQYF	TGTGCCAGCTCGTTAGAGCGGGGGGCCTTTCAAGAGACCCAGTACTTC
TRBD2	NA	TRBV7-9	TRBJ2-3	CASSPGLAGGFTDTQYF	TGTGCCAGCAGCCCAGGACTAGCGGGGGGGTTCACAGATACGCAGTATTTT
NA	NA	TRBV5-6	TRBJ1-2	CASSLSGTHGYTF	TGTGCCAGCAGCTTGTCAGGGACCCATGGCTACACCTTC
NA	NA	TRBV6-1	TRBJ2-7	CASSEAPPGSEQYF	TGTGCCAGCAGTGAAGCACCCCCAGGGAGCGAGCAGTACTTC
NA	NA	TRBV5-4	TRBJ1-1	CASSRWGDTEAFF	TGTGCCAGCAGTCGGTGGGGCGACACTGAAGCTTTCTTT
TRBD1	NA	TRBV7-6	TRBJ1-2	CASSLGRGGYTF	TGTGCCAGCAGCTTAGGCAGGGGGGGCTACACCTTC
NA	NA	TRBV6-1	TRBJ2-1	CASSEGRGAYTYNEQFF	TGTGCCAGCAGTGAAGGACGGGGGGCATATACCTACAATGAGCAGTTCTTC
NA	few	TRBV7-2	TRBJ2-5	CASSFWETQYF	TGTGCCAGCAGCTTTTGGGAGACCCAGTACTTC
NA	NA	TRBV5-6	TRBJ1-1	CASSFPEMNTEAFF	TGTGCCAGCAGCTTCCCGGAAATGAACACTGAAGCTTTCTTT
NA	few	TRBV7-9	TRBJ2-4	CASSLVPGEGKNIQYF	TGTGCCAGCAGCTTAGTACCAGGGGAAGGCAAAAACATTCAGTACTTC
NA	NA	TRBV30	TRBJ1-6	CAWQGNRNSPLHF	TGTGCCTGGCAGGGGAATCGTAATTCACCCCTCCACTTT
TRBD1	NA	TRBV4-1	TRBJ1-2	CASSQDGDSLNYGYTF	TGCGCCAGCAGCCAAGACGGGGACAGCCTAAACTATGGCTACACCTTC
NA	few	TRBV13	TRBJ2-3	CASGGLSTDTQYF	TGTGCCAGCGGTGGCTTGAGCACAGATACGCAGTATTTT
TRBD1	NA	TRBV5-6	TRBJ1-1	CASSWDRALDTEAFF	TGTGCCAGCAGCTGGGACAGGGCCTTAGACACTGAAGCTTTCTTT
TRBD1	few	TRBV5-8	TRBJ1-4	CASSSYRGANEKLFF	TGTGCCAGCAGCTCCTACAGGGGGGCCAATGAAAAACTGTTTTTT
NA	NA	TRBV7-9	TRBJ1-1	CASSLPLRGESTEAFF	TGTGCCAGCAGCTTACCTCTACGGGGGGAAAGCACTGAAGCTTTCTTT
TRBD1	NA	TRBV4-1	TRBJ2-6	CASSQFGQGYFPGANVLTF	TGCGCCAGCAGCCAATTCGGACAGGGTTATTTTCCTGGGGCCAACGTCCTGACTTTC
NA	once	TRBV18	TRBJ2-7	CASSPAREYEQYF	TGTGCCAGCTCACCGGCCAGGGAGTACGAGCAGTACTTC
NA	NA	TRBV19	TRBJ2-3	CASSEWDTSTDTQYF	TGTGCCAGTAGCGAGTGGGACACGAGCACAGATACGCAGTATTTT
TRBD2	NA	TRBV6-1	TRBJ2-7	CASSEVAAGDKQYF	TGTGCCAGCAGTGAAGTTGCGGCGGGGGATAAGCAGTACTTC
NA	NA	TRBV29-1	TRBJ2-3	CSVSYSDTQYF	TGCAGCGTCTCTTACTCAGATACGCAGTATTTT
TRBD2	NA	TRBV19	TRBJ2-1	CASSLSGGNSEQFF	TGTGCCAGTAGTCTCAGCGGGGGTAATAGTGAGCAGTTCTTC
NA	few	TRBV6-1	TRBJ2-3	CASSEFPSLADTQYF	TGTGCCAGCAGTGAATTCCCTAGCCTGGCAGATACGCAGTATTTT
NA	once	TRBV14	TRBJ1-2	CASSQERAAIYGYTF	TGTGCCAGCAGCCAAGAAAGGGCAGCCATATATGGCTACACCTTC
NA	few	TRBV6-5	TRBJ2-7	CASSPDSNLDEQYF	TGTGCCAGCAGTCCGGACAGCAATTTGGACGAGCAGTACTTC